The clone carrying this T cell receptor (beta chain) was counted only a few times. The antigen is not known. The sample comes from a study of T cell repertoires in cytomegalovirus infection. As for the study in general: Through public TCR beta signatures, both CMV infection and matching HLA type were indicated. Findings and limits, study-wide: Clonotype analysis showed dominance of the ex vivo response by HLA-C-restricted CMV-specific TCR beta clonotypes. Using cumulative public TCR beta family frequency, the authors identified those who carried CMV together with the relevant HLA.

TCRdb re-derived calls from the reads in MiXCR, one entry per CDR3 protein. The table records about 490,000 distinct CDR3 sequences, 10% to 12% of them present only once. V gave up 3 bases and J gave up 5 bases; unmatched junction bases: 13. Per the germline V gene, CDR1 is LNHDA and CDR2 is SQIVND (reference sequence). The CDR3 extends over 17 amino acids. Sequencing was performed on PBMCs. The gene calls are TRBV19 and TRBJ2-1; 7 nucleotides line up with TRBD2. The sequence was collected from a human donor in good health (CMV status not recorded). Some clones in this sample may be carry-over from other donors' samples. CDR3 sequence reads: CASSIGLFGRRNNEQFF. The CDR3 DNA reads TGTGCCAGTAGTATTGGGCTTTTCGGGAGGAGGAACAATGAGCAGTTCTTC.